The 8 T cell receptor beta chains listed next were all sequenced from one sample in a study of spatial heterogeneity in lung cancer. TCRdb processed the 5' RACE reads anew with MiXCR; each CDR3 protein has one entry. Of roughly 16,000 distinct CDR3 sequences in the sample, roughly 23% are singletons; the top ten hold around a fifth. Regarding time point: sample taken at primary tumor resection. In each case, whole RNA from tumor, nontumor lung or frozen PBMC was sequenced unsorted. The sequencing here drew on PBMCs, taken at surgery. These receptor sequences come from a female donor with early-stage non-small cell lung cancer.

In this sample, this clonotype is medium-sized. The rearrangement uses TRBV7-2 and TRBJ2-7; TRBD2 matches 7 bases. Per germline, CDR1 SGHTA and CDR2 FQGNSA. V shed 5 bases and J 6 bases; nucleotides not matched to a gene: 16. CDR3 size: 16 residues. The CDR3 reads CASSRMSGRGSGEQYF. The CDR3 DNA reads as TGTGCCAGCAGCCGTATGAGTGGGAGGGGTTCGGGCGAGCAGTACTTC.

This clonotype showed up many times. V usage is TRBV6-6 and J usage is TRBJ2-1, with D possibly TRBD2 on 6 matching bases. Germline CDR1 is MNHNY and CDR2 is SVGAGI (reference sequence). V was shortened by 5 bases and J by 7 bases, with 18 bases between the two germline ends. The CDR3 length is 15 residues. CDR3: CASSVTRVGLNEQFF. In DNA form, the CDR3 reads TGTGCCAGCAGTGTGACTAGGGTCGGCCTTAATGAGCAGTTCTTC.

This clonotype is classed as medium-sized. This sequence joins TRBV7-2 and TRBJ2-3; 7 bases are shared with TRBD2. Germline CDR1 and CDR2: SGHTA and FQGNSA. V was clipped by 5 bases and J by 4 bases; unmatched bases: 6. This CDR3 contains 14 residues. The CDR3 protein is CASSRGLESDTQYF. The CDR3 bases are TGTGCCAGCAGCCGAGGACTAGAGTCAGATACGCAGTATTTT.

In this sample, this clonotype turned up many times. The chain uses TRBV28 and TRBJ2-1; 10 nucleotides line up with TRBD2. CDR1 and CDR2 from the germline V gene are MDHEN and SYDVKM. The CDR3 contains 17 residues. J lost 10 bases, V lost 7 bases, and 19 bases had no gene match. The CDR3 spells CASKKRWLAGAVREQFF. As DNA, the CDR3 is TGTGCCAGCAAAAAAAGATGGCTAGCGGGAGCGGTACGGGAGCAGTTCTTC.

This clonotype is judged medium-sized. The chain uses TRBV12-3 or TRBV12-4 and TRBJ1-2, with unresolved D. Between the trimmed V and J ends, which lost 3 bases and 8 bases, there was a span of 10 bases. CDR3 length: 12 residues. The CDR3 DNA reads TGTGCCAGCAGTTTGGTCGGGAGCGGCTACACCTTC. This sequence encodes CASSLVGSGYTF.

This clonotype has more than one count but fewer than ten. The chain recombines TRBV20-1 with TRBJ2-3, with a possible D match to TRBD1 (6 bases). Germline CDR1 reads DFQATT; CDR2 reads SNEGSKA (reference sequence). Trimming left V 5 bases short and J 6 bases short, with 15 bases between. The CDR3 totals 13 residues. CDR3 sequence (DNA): TGCAGTGCTGGAACAGGGATTGGCGATACGCAGTATTTT. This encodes CSAGTGIGDTQYF.

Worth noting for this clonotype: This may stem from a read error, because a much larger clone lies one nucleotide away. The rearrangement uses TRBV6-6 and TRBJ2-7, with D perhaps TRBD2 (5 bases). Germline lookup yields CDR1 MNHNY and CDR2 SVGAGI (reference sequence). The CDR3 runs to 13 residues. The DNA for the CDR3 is TGTGTCAGCAGACGCGGGTTAGCCTACGAGCAGTACTTC. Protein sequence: CVSRRGLAYEQYF.

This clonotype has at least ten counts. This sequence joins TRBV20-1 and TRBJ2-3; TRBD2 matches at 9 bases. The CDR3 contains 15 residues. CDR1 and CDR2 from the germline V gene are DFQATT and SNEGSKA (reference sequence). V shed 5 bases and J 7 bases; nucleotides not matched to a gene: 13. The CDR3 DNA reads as TGCAGTGCTTCGAAGGGTCTTAGCGGGAGTTATACGCAGTATTTT. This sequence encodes CSASKGLSGSYTQYF.